The 7 T cell receptor beta chains below come from one sample, sequenced in a study of T cells after yellow fever vaccination. One entry per CDR3 protein results from TCRdb running MiXCR on the 5' RACE reads. Of roughly 4,400 distinct CDR3 sequences listed, over 3% are singletons. The sample here was PBMCs, either bulk or a sorted T-cell subset (CD4+, CD8+, memory, or dextramer-sorted; not recorded which), taken 15 days after the yellow fever booster vaccination. The receptor set was obtained from a man between 25 and 39 years old who received the YFV17D yellow fever vaccine.

This clonotype rates as medium-sized. This chain links TRBV10-3 with TRBJ2-1, with 7 bases fitting TRBD1. Germline values: CDR1 ENHRY, CDR2 SYGVKD. Trimming at V came to 0 bases and at J to 7 bases, leaving 3 bases not matched to a gene. The CDR3 has 14 residues. The CDR3 is CAISESGQLNEQFF. The CDR3 DNA follows: TGTGCCATCAGTGAGTCGGGACAGTTAAATGAGCAGTTCTTC.

This clonotype showed up many times. The chain has TRBV5-1 and TRBJ1-5; possibly TRBD1 for D (5 bases). Trimming stripped 0 bases from V and 4 bases from J, with 11 bases between. The germline V gene encodes CDR1 SGHRS and CDR2 YFSETQ. The CDR3 consists of 15 residues. CDR3 amino acids: CASSLGGRANQPQHF. CDR3 DNA: TGCGCCAGCAGCTTGGGGGGGAGGGCAAATCAGCCCCAGCATTTT.

Many counts were recorded for this clonotype. The genes are TRBV27 and TRBJ1-6, with 7 bases identical to TRBD1. Unmatched junction bases numbered 20, after V lost 1 base and J lost 8 bases. Per the germline V gene, CDR1 is MNHEY and CDR2 is SMNVEV (reference sequence). CDR3 length: 20 residues. The CDR3 DNA sequence: TGTGCCAGCAGTTTATGGGAGCCGAGGGGGCCTAAGCAAGTTTATTCACCCCTCCACTTT. It translates to CASSLWEPRGPKQVYSPLHF.

The chain employs TRBV20-1 and TRBJ2-1; D uncertain. Trimming removed 3 bases from V and 7 bases from J, with 13 bases in between. Germline values: CDR1 DFQATT, CDR2 SNEGSKA (reference sequence). CDR3 length: 13 amino acids. CDR3 residues: CSASSSPENEQFF. The CDR3 nucleotides are TGCAGTGCTAGTAGCTCACCCGAAAATGAGCAGTTCTTC.

In its sample, this clonotype was seen many times. This chain uses TRBV11-2 with TRBJ2-7; the D is unclear. This CDR3 comprises 11 residues. Trimming stripped 3 bases from V and 5 bases from J, with 5 bases between. Per germline, CDR1 SGHAT and CDR2 FQNNGV. The DNA for the CDR3 is TGTGCCAGCAGCTTCAACGACGAGCAGTACTTC. Translated: CASSFNDEQYF.

This clonotype was found many times. The chain recombines TRBV7-2 with TRBJ2-1; TRBD1 matches at 9 bases. Germline lookup yields CDR1 SGHTA and CDR2 FQGNSA. The junction had 2 bases not matched to a gene; V was cut back by 4 bases and J by 7 bases. This CDR3 contains 13 residues. The CDR3 DNA reads TGTGCCAGCAGCTCGACAGGGGGAAATGAGCAGTTCTTC. The encoded protein is CASSSTGGNEQFF.

The chain is built from TRBV20-1 and TRBJ1-5; 9 bases agree with TRBD1. V shed 6 bases and J 9 bases; nucleotides not matched to a gene: 18. Germline CDR1 DFQATT, CDR2 SNEGSKA (reference sequence). The CDR3 has 16 amino acids. Written as DNA, the CDR3 is TGCAGTGCCTGGGGACAGGGTCCGGGTTGGGGTTGGCCCCAGCATTTT. Translated, it gives CSAWGQGPGWGWPQHF.